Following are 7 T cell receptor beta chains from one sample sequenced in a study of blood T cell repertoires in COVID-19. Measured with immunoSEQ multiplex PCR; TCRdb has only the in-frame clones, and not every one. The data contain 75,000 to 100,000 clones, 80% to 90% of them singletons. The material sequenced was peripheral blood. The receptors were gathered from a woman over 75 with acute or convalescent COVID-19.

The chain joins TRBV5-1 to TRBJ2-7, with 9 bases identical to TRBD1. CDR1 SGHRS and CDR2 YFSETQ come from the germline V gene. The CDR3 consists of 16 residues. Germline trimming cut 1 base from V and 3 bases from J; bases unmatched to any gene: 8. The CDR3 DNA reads TGCGCCAGCAGCTTGAATCCAGGACAGGGGATCTACGAGCAGTACTTC. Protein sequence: CASSLNPGQGIYEQYF.

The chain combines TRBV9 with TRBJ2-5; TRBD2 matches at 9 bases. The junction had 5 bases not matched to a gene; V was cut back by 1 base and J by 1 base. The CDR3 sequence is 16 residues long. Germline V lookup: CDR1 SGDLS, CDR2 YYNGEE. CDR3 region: CASSVQAGGLQETQYF. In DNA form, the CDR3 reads TGTGCCAGCAGCGTACAAGCGGGGGGCCTCCAAGAGACCCAGTACTTC.

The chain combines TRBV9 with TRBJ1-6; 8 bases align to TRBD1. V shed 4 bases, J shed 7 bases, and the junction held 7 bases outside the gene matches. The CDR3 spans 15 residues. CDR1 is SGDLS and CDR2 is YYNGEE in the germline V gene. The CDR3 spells CASSRQGPQNSPLHF. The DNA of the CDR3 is TGTGCCAGCAGCAGACAGGGGCCCCAAAATTCACCCCTCCACTTT. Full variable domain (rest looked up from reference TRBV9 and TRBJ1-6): DSGVTQTPKHLITATGQRVTLRCSPRSGDLSVYWYQQSLDQGLQFLIQYYNGEERAKGNILERFSAQQFPDLHSELNLSSLELGDSALYFCASSRQGPQNSPLHFGNGTRLTVT.

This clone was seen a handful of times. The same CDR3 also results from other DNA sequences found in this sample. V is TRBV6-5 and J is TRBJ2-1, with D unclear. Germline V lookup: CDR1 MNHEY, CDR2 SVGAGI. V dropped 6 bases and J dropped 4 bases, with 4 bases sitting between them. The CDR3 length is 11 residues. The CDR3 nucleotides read TGTGCCAGCAGGGAGTACAATGAGCAGTTCTTC. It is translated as CASREYNEQFF.

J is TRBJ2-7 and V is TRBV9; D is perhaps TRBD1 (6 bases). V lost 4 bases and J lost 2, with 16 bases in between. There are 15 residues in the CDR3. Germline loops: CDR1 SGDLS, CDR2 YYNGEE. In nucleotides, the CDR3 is TGTGCCAGCAGCTTTAGAGATCAGGGGACCTACGAGCAGTACTTC. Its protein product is CASSFRDQGTYEQYF.

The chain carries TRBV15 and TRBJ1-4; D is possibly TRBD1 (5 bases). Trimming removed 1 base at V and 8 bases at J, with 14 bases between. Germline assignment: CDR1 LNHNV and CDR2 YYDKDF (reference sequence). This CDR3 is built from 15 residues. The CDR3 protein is CATSRVAGSTEKLFF. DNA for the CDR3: TGTGCCACCAGCAGAGTGGCAGGGTCGACAGAAAAACTGTTTTTT.

CDR3 loop: CASSSGLAGPQGQETQYF. In DNA form, the CDR3 reads TGTGCCAGCAGCTCCGGACTAGCGGGACCTCAGGGGCAAGAGACCCAGTACTTC. The V gene is TRBV11-2, the J gene TRBJ2-5, with TRBD2 identical over 12 bases. The CDR3 runs to 18 residues. V trimming: 4 bases; J trimming: 2 bases; junction bases outside the gene matches: 11. CDR1 is SGHAT and CDR2 is FQNNGV in the germline V gene.